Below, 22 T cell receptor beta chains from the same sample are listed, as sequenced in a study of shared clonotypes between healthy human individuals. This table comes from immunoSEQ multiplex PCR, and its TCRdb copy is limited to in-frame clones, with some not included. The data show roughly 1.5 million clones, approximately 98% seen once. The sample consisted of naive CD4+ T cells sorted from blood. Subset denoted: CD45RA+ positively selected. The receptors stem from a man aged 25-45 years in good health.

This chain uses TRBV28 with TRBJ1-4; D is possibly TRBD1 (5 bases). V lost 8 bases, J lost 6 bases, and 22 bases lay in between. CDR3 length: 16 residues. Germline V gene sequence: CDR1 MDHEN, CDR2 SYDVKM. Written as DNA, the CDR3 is TGTGCCAGCGTTGGCAGGGACTTCTTGGAGGATGAAAAACTGTTTTTT. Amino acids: CASVGRDFLEDEKLFF.

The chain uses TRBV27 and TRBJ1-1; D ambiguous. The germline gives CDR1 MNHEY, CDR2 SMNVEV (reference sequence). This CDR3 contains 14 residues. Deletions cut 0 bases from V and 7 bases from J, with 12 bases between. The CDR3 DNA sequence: TGTGCCAGCAGTTTATCGGCAGCGGGGATTGAAGCTTTCTTT. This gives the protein CASSLSAAGIEAFF.

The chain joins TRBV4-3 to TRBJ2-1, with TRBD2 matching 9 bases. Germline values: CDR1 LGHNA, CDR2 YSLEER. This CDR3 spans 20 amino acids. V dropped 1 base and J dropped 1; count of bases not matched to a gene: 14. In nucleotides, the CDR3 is TGCGCCAGCAGCCAAGTTCTCCCTGTAGGCGGGAGGGGGTCCTACAATGAGCAGTTCTTC. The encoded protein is CASSQVLPVGGRGSYNEQFF.

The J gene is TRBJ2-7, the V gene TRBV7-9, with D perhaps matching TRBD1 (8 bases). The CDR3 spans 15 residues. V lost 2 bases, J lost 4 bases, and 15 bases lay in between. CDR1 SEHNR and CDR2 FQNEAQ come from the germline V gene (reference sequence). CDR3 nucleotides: TGTGCCAGCAGCTTACAGCGGGACAGGATGTACGAGCAGTACTTC. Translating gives CASSLQRDRMYEQYF.

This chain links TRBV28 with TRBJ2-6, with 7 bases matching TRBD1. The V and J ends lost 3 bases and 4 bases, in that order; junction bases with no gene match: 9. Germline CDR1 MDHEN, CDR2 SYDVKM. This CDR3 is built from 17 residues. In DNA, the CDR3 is TGTGCCAGCAGTTTCAAAATCGGGACAGCAGGGGCCAACGTCCTGACTTTC. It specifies CASSFKIGTAGANVLTF.

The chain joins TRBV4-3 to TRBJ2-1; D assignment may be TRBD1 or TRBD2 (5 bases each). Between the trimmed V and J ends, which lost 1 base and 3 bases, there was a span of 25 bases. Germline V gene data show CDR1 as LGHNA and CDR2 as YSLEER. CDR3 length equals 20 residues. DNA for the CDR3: TGCGCCAGCAGCCAAGCTAGTTTTCGAGGGGAACCGAAATACTACAATGAGCAGTTCTTC. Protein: CASSQASFRGEPKYYNEQFF.

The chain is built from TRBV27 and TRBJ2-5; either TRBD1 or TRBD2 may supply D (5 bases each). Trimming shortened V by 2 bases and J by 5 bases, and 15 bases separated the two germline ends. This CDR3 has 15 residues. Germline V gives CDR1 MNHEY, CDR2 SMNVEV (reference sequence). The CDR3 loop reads CASSLRAGRVETQYF. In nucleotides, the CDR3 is TGTGCCAGCAGTTTAAGGGCAGGGCGGGTGGAGACCCAGTACTTC.

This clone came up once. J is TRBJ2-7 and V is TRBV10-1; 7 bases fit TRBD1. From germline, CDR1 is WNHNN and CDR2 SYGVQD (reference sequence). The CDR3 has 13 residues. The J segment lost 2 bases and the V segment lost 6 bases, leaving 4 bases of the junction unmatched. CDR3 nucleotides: TGCGCCAGCAGCGGACAGGCGGCCTACGAGCAGTACTTC. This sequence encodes CASSGQAAYEQYF.

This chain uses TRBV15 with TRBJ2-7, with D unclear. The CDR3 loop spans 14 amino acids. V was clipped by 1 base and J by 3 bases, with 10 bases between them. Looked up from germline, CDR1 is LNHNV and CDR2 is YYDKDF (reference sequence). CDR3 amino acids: CATSRGTLNYEQYF. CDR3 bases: TGTGCCACCAGCAGAGGGACCCTAAACTACGAGCAGTACTTC.

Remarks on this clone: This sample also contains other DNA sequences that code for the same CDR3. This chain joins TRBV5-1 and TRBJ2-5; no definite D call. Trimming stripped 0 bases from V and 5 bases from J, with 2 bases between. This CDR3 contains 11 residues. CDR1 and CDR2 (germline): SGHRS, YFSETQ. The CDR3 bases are TGCGCCAGCAGCTTGGCGGAGACCCAGTACTTC. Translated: CASSLAETQYF.

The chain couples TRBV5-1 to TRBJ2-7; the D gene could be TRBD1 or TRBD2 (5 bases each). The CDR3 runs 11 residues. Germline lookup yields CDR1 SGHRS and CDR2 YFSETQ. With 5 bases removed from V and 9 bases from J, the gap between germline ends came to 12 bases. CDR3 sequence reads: CASRGGDLQYF. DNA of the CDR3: TGCGCCAGCAGGGGTGGGGACCTGCAGTACTTC.

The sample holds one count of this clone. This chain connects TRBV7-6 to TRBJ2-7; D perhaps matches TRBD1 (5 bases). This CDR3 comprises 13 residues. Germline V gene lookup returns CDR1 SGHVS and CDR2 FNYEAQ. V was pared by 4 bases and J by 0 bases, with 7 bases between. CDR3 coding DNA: TGTGCCAGCAGCTACACAGGCTCCTACGAGCAGTACTTC. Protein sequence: CASSYTGSYEQYF.

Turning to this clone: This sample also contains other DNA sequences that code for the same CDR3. The CDR3 DNA is TGTGCCAGCAGTAGGGGGTATAGCAATCAGCCCCAGCATTTT. Its translation: CASSRGYSNQPQHF. The rearrangement joins TRBV28 to TRBJ1-5; maybe TRBD1 (6 bases). V lost 5 bases and J 0 bases, leaving 8 bases between the germline ends. This CDR3 spans 14 amino acids. The germline V gene has CDR1 MDHEN and CDR2 SYDVKM.

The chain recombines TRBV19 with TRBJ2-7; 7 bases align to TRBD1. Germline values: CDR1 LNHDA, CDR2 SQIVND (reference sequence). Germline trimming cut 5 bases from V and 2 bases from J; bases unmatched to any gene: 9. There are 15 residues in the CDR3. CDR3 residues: CASSATRDRAYEQYF. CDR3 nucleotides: TGTGCCAGTAGTGCAACCCGGGACAGAGCCTACGAGCAGTACTTC. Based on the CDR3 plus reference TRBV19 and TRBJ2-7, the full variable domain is DGGITQSPKYLFRKEGQNVTLSCEQNLNHDAMYWYRQDPGQGLRLIYYSQIVNDFQKGDIAEGYSVSREKKESFPLTVTSAQKNPTAFYLCASSATRDRAYEQYFGPGTRLTVT.

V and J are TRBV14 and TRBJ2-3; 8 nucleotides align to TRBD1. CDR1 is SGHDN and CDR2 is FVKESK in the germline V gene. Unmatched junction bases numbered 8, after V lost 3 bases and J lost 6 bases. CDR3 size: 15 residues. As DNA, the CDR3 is TGTGCCAGCAGCCATTCGGACAGGGTTAGGGATACGCAGTATTTT. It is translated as CASSHSDRVRDTQYF.

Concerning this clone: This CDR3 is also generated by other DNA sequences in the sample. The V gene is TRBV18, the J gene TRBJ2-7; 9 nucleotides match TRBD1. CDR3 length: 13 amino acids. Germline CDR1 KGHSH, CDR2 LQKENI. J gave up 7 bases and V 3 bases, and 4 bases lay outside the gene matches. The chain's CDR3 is CASSPGQGREQYF. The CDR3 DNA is TGTGCCAGCTCACCGGGACAGGGACGGGAGCAGTACTTC.

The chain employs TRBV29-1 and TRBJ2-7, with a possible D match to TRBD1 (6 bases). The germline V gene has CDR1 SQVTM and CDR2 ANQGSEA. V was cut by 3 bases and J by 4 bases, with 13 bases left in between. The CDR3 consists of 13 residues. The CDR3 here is CSVDRGSGYEQYF. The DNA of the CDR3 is TGCAGCGTTGATAGGGGGAGTGGGTACGAGCAGTACTTC.

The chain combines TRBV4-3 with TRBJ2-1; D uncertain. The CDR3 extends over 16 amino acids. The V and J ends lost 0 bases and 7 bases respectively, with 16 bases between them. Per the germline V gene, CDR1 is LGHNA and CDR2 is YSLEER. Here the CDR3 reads CASSQDGRWLGNEQFF. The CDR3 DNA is TGCGCCAGCAGCCAAGATGGTCGGTGGCTCGGAAATGAGCAGTTCTTC.

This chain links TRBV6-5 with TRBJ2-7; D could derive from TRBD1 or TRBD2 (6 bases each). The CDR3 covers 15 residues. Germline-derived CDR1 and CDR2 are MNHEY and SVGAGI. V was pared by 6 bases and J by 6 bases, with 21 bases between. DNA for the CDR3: TGTGCCAGCAGCCTACGGGGGCGATTACGGAGCGAGCAGTACTTC. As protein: CASSLRGRLRSEQYF.

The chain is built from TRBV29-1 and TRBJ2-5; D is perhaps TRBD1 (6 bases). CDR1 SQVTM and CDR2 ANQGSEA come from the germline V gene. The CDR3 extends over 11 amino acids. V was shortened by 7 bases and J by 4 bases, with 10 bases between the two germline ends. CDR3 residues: CSAMGAETQYF. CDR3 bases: TGCAGCGCTATGGGGGCAGAGACCCAGTACTTC.

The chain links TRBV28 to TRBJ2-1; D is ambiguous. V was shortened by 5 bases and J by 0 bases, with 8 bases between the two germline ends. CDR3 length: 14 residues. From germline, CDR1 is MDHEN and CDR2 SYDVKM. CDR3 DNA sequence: TGTGCCAGCAGTAACACAGTCTCCTACAATGAGCAGTTCTTC. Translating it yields CASSNTVSYNEQFF.

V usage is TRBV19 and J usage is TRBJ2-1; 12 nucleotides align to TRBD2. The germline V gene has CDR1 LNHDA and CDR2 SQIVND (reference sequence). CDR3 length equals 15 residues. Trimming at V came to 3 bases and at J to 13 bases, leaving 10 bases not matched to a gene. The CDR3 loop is CASSMPGLAGGSQFF. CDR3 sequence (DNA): TGTGCCAGTAGTATGCCGGGACTAGCGGGTGGGTCTCAGTTCTTC.